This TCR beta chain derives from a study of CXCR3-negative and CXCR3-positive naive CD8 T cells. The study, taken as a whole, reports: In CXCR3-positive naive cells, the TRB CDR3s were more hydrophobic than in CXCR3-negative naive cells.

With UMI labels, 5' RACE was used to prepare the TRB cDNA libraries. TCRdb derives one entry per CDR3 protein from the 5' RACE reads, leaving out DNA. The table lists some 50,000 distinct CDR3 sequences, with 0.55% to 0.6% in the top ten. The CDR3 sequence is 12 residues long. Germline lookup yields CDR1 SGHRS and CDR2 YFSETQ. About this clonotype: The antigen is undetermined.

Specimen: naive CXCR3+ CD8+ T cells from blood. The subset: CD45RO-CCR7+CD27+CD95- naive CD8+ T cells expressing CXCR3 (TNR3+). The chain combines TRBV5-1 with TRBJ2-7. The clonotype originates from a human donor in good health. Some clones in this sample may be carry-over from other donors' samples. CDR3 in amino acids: CASSFSDGEQYF.